Each of the 8 T cell receptor beta chains below was sequenced from the same sample in a study of T-cell reconstitution after alpha-beta-depleted transplantation in children. The authors prepared the TCRbeta library with unique molecular identifiers. TCRdb ran MiXCR on the PCR reads and lists one entry per CDR3 protein. The data hold under 75,000 distinct CDR3 sequences, with approximately 10% observed a single time. Sequenced material: PBMCs, taken before TCRalphabeta/CD19-depleted stem cell transplant. These receptor sequences come from a boy younger than 18 with acute myeloid leukemia, due to receive a stem cell transplant.

This clonotype was counted at least ten times. The rearrangement joins TRBV4-1 to TRBJ2-3; the D gene is possibly TRBD2 (5 bases). Deletions cut 4 bases from V and 6 bases from J, with 8 bases between. There are 12 residues in the CDR3. Germline V gives CDR1 MGHRA, CDR2 YSYEKL. Here the CDR3 reads CASSPGKDTQYF. In nucleotides, the CDR3 is TGCGCCAGCAGCCCCGGGAAGGATACGCAGTATTTT.

This clonotype was observed many times. The gene calls are TRBV20-1 and TRBJ2-7, with 7 positions matching TRBD2. Losses at the gene ends were 5 bases for V and 1 base for J; bases not matched to a gene: 8. CDR1 and CDR2 from the germline V gene are DFQATT and SNEGSKA (reference sequence). The CDR3 is 14 residues long. In DNA form, the CDR3 reads TGCAGTGCTCCCAGGAGCGGGGCGTCCTACGAGCAGTACTTC. Its protein product is CSAPRSGASYEQYF.

With regard to this clonotype: This may be a read error, as it is one base from a much larger clone. This chain connects TRBV20-1 to TRBJ2-2, with 14 positions matching TRBD2. CDR1 DFQATT and CDR2 SNEGSKA come from the germline V gene (reference sequence). This CDR3 is 17 amino acids long. CDR3 nucleotide sequence: TGCAGTCCTAGAAAAGGACTAGCGGGGGGCGGGACCGGGGAGCTGTTTTTT. Its translation: CSPRKGLAGGGTGELFF.

The sample holds many counts of this clonotype. The chain combines TRBV7-3 with TRBJ2-2; D unresolved. Trimming stripped 6 bases from V and 3 bases from J, with 8 bases between. Germline values: CDR1 SGHTA, CDR2 FQGTGA. CDR3 length: 13 amino acids. The CDR3 region has the DNA TGTGCCAGCAGAGTTCGGGACACCGGGGAGCTGTTTTTT. Encoded protein: CASRVRDTGELFF.

This clonotype has ten or more counts. The rearrangement uses TRBV6-5 and TRBJ2-7; D is unresolved. CDR1 is MNHEY, CDR2 SVGAGI, per germline. The CDR3 has 17 residues. Trimming took off 4 bases at V and 5 bases at J, with 24 bases between the two ends. The CDR3, as DNA: TGTGCCAGCAGTTGGGCCCCCGGACGGAGACCCTGGGACGAGCAGTACTTC. The encoded protein is CASSWAPGRRPWDEQYF.

This clonotype has only a few counts. The DNA of the CDR3 is TGTGCCAGCAGTTTCTACGGCACTGAAGCTTTCTTT. Protein product: CASSFYGTEAFF. The genes are TRBV2 and TRBJ1-1; D is undetermined. Trimming pared 5 bases from V and 4 bases from J, leaving 8 bases between. This CDR3 has 12 residues. Germline V gene sequence: CDR1 SNHLY, CDR2 FYNNEI. The full variable domain, completed using reference TRBV2 and TRBJ1-1, is EPEVTQTPSHQVTQMGQEVILRCVPISNHLYFYWYRQILGQKVEFLVSFYNNEISEKSEIFDDQFSVERPDGSNFTLKIRSTKLEDSAMYFCASSFYGTEAFFGQGTRLTVV.

At least ten counts were recorded for this clonotype. The chain couples TRBV6-2 or TRBV6-3 to TRBJ2-7; D remains ambiguous. The CDR3 spans 13 residues. Germline CDR1 and CDR2: MNHEY and SVGEGT. V gave up 2 bases and J gave up 3 bases, with 8 bases separating them. The CDR3 loop is CASSYGSHYEQYF. The DNA for the CDR3 is TGTGCCAGCAGTTACGGCAGCCACTACGAGCAGTACTTC.

V and J are TRBV20-1 and TRBJ2-5; TRBD2 matches at 12 bases. The CDR3 is 16 amino acids. Germline CDR1 is DFQATT and CDR2 is SNEGSKA (reference sequence). Trimming at V came to 1 base and at J to 2 bases, leaving 5 bases not matched to a gene. CDR3 in DNA: TGCAGTGCTAGAGCCGCCCTAGCGGGAGGGCAAGAGACCCAGTACTTC. Its translation is CSARAALAGGQETQYF.